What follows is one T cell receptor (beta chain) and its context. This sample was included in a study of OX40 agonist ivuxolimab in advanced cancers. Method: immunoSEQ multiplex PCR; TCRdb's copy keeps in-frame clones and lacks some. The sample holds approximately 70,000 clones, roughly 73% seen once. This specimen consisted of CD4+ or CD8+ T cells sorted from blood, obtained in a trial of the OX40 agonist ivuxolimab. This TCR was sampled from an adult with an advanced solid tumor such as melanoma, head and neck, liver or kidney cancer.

DNA of the CDR3: TGCGCCAGCAGCTTACTGACTAGCGGGTTGCAAGAGACCCAGTACTTC. Translated, it gives CASSLLTSGLQETQYF. The rearrangement joins TRBV5-1 to TRBJ2-5; 10 bases align to TRBD2. The CDR3 contains 16 residues. CDR1 is SGHRS, CDR2 YFSETQ, per germline. V dropped 2 bases and J dropped 2; count of bases not matched to a gene: 6.